The 25 T cell receptor beta chains below come from one sample, sequenced in a study of regulatory T cells in long-lasting Graves disease. Time point defined: persistent/refractory GD, antithyroid drugs over 5 years with positive TRAb. The authors made the TCR library using RNA they extracted from PBMCs. Arm-PCR of CDR3 regions and iRepertoire HTBI primers were the basis on which TCR beta libraries were built. TCRdb passed the multiplex PCR reads through MiXCR, listing each CDR3 protein once. The sample records fewer than 450,000 distinct CDR3 sequences, under 25% being singletons. Sequencing was performed on peripheral blood mononuclear cells (PBMCs), taken when the disease was refractory, from a patient treated with antithyroid drugs. The receptors derive from a female donor with Graves disease.

About this clonotype itself: A much larger clone lies one base from this, so it may be a read error. The CDR3 does not close with the conserved phenylalanine or tryptophan, likely indicating a read error. The rearrangement joins TRBV28 to TRBJ2-7; D is perhaps TRBD2 (6 bases). Germline lookup yields CDR1 MDHEN and CDR2 SYDVKM. V was trimmed by 4 bases and J by 6 bases, leaving 19 bases between them. The CDR3 has 15 residues. The DNA for the CDR3 is TGTGCCAGCAGTTCAATCCACACTAGCTTAGGCGAGCAGTACTCC. Translation: CASSSIHTSLGEQYS.

This clonotype was recorded at least ten times. The chain has TRBV27 and TRBJ1-4, with D tentatively TRBD1 (6 bases). Germline values: CDR1 MNHEY, CDR2 SMNVEV (reference sequence). V was trimmed by 5 bases and J by 5 bases, leaving 18 bases between them. The CDR3 runs to 16 residues. The CDR3 protein is CASSPIGQGSNEKLFF. In DNA, the CDR3 is TGTGCCAGCAGTCCGATAGGGCAGGGGTCAAATGAAAAACTGTTTTTT. Together with reference TRBV27 and TRBJ1-4, the CDR3 gives the full variable domain: EAQVTQNPRYLITVTGKKLTVTCSQNMNHEYMSWYRQDPGLGLRQIYYSMNVEVTDKGDVPEGYKVSRKEKRNFPLILESPSPNQTSLYFCASSPIGQGSNEKLFFGSGTQLSVL.

This sequence joins TRBV30 and TRBJ1-4; D may be TRBD1 (6 bases). Trimming removed 1 base at V and 8 bases at J, with 20 bases between. The germline gives CDR1 GTSNPN, CDR2 SVGIG (reference sequence). The CDR3 has 16 residues. In DNA, the CDR3 is TGTGCCTGGAGTGGTGCCCGGGGGCCAAAGACGGAAAAACTGTTTTTT. Its protein product is CAWSGARGPKTEKLFF.

Points on this clonotype: A much larger clone is a single base away; this may be a read error. The rearrangement uses TRBV12-3 or TRBV12-4 and TRBJ1-1; the match to TRBD1 covers 7 bases. The CDR3 is 12 amino acids. The chain's CDR3 is CASRNRGLEALF. The CDR3 nucleotides read TGTGCCAGCAGAAACAGGGGTCTTGAAGCTCTCTTT.

This clonotype has just a few counts. The J gene is TRBJ2-3, the V gene TRBV20-1, with 10 positions matching TRBD2. CDR1 DFQATT and CDR2 SNEGSKA come from the germline V gene (reference sequence). J gave up 4 bases and V 3 bases, and 13 bases lay outside the gene matches. The CDR3 is 17 residues long. The CDR3 sequence is CSASPGLAGVRPDTQYF. CDR3 nucleotides: TGCAGTGCTAGTCCCGGGCTAGCGGGAGTCAGACCAGATACGCAGTATTTT.

This clonotype was counted between two and nine times. A read error is possible here, since a much larger clone lies one base away. J is TRBJ1-2 and V is TRBV5-1, with 7 nucleotides matching TRBD1. From germline, CDR1 is SGHRS and CDR2 YFSETQ. CDR3 length equals 13 residues. The CDR3 here is CAGRRGPTDGYTF. CDR3 coding DNA: TGCGCCGGCAGGAGGGGGCCAACGGATGGCTACACCTTC.

Points on this clonotype: This likely stems from a read error, as it lies one base from a far larger clone. The V gene is TRBV28, the J gene TRBJ2-4; possibly TRBD2 for D (6 bases). V was clipped by 1 base and J by 13 bases, with 20 bases between them. The CDR3 spans 15 residues. In germline, CDR1 is MDHEN, CDR2 SYDVKM. CDR3 residues: CASSLSGSSYNEQYF. The CDR3 DNA reads TGTGCCAGCAGTTTATCCGGGAGCTCCTACAATGAGCAGTACTTC.

This clonotype was counted at least ten times. The chain couples TRBV28 to TRBJ2-7; D perhaps matches TRBD2 (5 bases). The CDR3 spans 13 residues. Germline lookup yields CDR1 MDHEN and CDR2 SYDVKM. Trimming removed 7 bases from V and 5 bases from J, with 15 bases in between. CDR3: CASMERVRNEQYF. The CDR3 coding sequence is TGTGCCAGCATGGAGAGGGTAAGGAACGAGCAGTACTTC.

In its sample, this clonotype was seen a few times. The chain carries TRBV7-9 and TRBJ1-3; D is unclear. The germline V gene has CDR1 SEHNR and CDR2 FQNEAQ (reference sequence). The CDR3 has 16 residues. Deletions cut 1 base from V and 4 bases from J, with 14 bases between. This CDR3 reads CASSLGEGTSGNTIYF. Here the CDR3 DNA reads TGTGCCAGCAGCTTAGGAGAGGGTACGTCCGGAAACACCATATATTTT.

The sample holds many counts of this clonotype. The chain has TRBV12-3 or TRBV12-4 and TRBJ1-1; no clear D gene. Trimming shortened V by 2 bases and J by 3 bases, and 7 bases separated the two germline ends. The CDR3 is made up of 13 amino acids. The CDR3 loop reads CASSLKGDTEAFF. The CDR3, as DNA: TGTGCCAGCAGTTTAAAGGGAGACACTGAAGCTTTCTTT.

This clonotype occurred many times. The V call is TRBV6-1, the J call TRBJ1-2; D gene unclear. In germline, CDR1 is MNHNS, CDR2 SASEGT. The ends were cut back, 6 bases at V and 8 bases at J, with 16 bases in the middle. The CDR3 extends over 13 amino acids. The CDR3 DNA sequence: TGTGCCAGCAGCCCCGAAGGAGGACGCGGCTACACCTTC. Its translation: CASSPEGGRGYTF.

This clonotype appeared a few times. This rearrangement joins TRBV7-3 to TRBJ2-2; TRBD1 matches at 10 bases. Germline-derived CDR1 and CDR2 are SGHTA and FQGTGA. CDR3 length equals 14 residues. V lost 4 bases, J lost 8 bases, and 4 bases stayed unmatched. Here the CDR3 reads CASSSDRGLGELFF. CDR3 DNA sequence: TGTGCCAGCAGCTCTGACAGGGGGCTTGGGGAGCTGTTTTTT.

The rearrangement links TRBV7-9 to TRBJ2-5, with D possibly TRBD1 on 5 matching bases. CDR3 length: 14 residues. Germline values: CDR1 SEHNR, CDR2 FQNEAQ (reference sequence). V shed 5 bases and J shed 7 bases, with 17 bases lying between them. CDR3 amino acids: CASSAVQGKGTQYF. Here the CDR3 DNA reads TGTGCCAGCAGCGCGGTCCAGGGAAAAGGGACCCAGTACTTC.

In regard to this clonotype: At one end the junction does not follow the germline gene, possibly because of a read error. The rearrangement uses TRBV5-1 and TRBJ2-7; weak D call: TRBD2 (5 bases). The V gene's germline CDR1 is SGHRS and CDR2 YFSETQ. CDR3 size: 16 residues. The CDR3 region is CANSPLPRLTLDEQYF. DNA for the CDR3: TGCGCCAACAGCCCCTTACCGAGACTAACCCTCGACGAGCAGTACTTC.

J is TRBJ2-7 and V is TRBV27; no reliable D call. The germline CDR1 and CDR2 sequences are MNHEY and SMNVEV (reference sequence). CDR3 length: 14 residues. Trimming took 2 bases from V and 3 from J, leaving 11 bases between them. CDR3 DNA: TGTGCCAGCAGTTTAAATTCGTTAGGCTACGAGCAGTACTTC. Translated, it gives CASSLNSLGYEQYF.

This clonotype was picked up a small number of times. The rearrangement links TRBV7-2 to TRBJ2-2; 7 positions match TRBD2. V lost 1 base and J lost 8; bases outside the gene matches: 13. Germline CDR1 SGHTA, CDR2 FQGNSA. This CDR3 is 17 amino acids long. CDR3 region: CASSLGTSSGFWGELFF. DNA for the CDR3: TGTGCCAGCAGCTTAGGGACGAGTAGCGGGTTTTGGGGGGAGCTGTTTTTT.

The chain recombines TRBV20-1 with TRBJ1-4, with D tentatively TRBD1 (5 bases). The CDR3 extends over 17 amino acids. Germline V CDR1 and CDR2: DFQATT, SNEGSKA (reference sequence). Trimming removed 0 bases at V and 8 bases at J, with 22 bases between. This chain's CDR3 is CSARDARVPGWAEKLFF. The CDR3 DNA is TGCAGTGCTAGAGATGCCAGGGTCCCGGGGTGGGCGGAAAAACTGTTTTTT.

This clonotype was seen ten or more times. The chain employs TRBV28 and TRBJ1-1; TRBD1 matches 7 bases. CDR1 and CDR2 (germline): MDHEN, SYDVKM. The trim removed 7 bases at V and 0 bases at J, leaving 2 bases unmatched. The CDR3 covers 13 residues. The CDR3 DNA reads TGTGCCAGCACAGGGGGGATGAACACTGAAGCTTTCTTT. Its protein is CASTGGMNTEAFF.

The sample holds a few counts of this clonotype. The chain couples TRBV27 to TRBJ2-7; 12 bases match TRBD1. V lost 3 bases to trimming and J lost 6 bases; unmatched junction nucleotides: 3. Germline V gene data show CDR1 as MNHEY and CDR2 as SMNVEV (reference sequence). The CDR3 has 14 residues. The CDR3: CASSLGQGAAEQYF. The CDR3 DNA is TGTGCCAGCAGTTTGGGACAGGGGGCGGCCGAGCAGTACTTC.

The rearrangement joins TRBV10-3 to TRBJ1-3; no definite D call. Trimming stripped 2 bases from V and 0 bases from J, with 8 bases between. This CDR3 spans 15 amino acids. Germline lookup yields CDR1 ENHRY and CDR2 SYGVKD. The CDR3 spells CAISEGVSSGNTIYF. The CDR3 DNA reads TGTGCCATCAGTGAGGGGGTCAGCTCTGGAAACACCATATATTTT.

This clonotype has at least ten counts. J is TRBJ1-2 and V is TRBV6-1, with TRBD1 matching over 7 bases. Per the germline V gene, CDR1 is MNHNS and CDR2 is SASEGT. The CDR3 runs to 16 residues. The trim removed 5 bases at V and 4 bases at J, leaving 13 bases unmatched. In DNA, the CDR3 is TGTGCCAGCAGTCCAACCCGATTGGGACAGCTCTATGGCTACACCTTC. It is translated as CASSPTRLGQLYGYTF.

This clonotype came up a few times. The rearrangement uses TRBV4-3 and TRBJ2-7, with D possibly being TRBD1 (6 bases). CDR1 is LGHNA and CDR2 is YSLEER in the germline V gene. The CDR3 totals 15 residues. Trimming took 0 bases from V and 7 from J, leaving 16 bases between them. CDR3 bases: TGCGCCAGCAGCCAAGAACCCACAGGGCTACGGGAGCAGTACTTC. Residues: CASSQEPTGLREQYF.

Only a few counts were recorded for this clonotype. The chain joins TRBV7-9 to TRBJ2-7; D is unresolved. This CDR3 region has 13 residues. V lost 5 bases to trimming and J lost 3 bases, with 11 bases between them. Germline V CDR1 and CDR2: SEHNR, FQNEAQ (reference sequence). CDR3 sequence (DNA): TGTGCCAGCAGCCCCGACACCCACTACGAGCAGTACTTC. As protein: CASSPDTHYEQYF.

This chain joins TRBV6-1 and TRBJ2-2, with 8 bases matching TRBD1. CDR1 MNHNS and CDR2 SASEGT come from the germline V gene. CDR3 length equals 14 residues. With 6 bases clipped from V and 5 bases from J, the junction kept 5 bases outside the gene matches. The CDR3 DNA is TGTGCCAGCAGCCGGACAGGGCAGACCGGGGAGCTGTTTTTT. Its translation is CASSRTGQTGELFF.

In this sample, this clonotype turned up many times. The chain uses TRBV2 and TRBJ2-7; unclear D gene. CDR1 and CDR2 from the germline V gene are SNHLY and FYNNEI. The V end was cut by 4 bases, the J end by 0 bases, with 7 bases between. This CDR3 is 13 amino acids long. This chain's CDR3 is CASSVTVSYEQYF. CDR3 in DNA: TGTGCCAGCAGTGTAACAGTCTCCTACGAGCAGTACTTC.